The 21 T cell receptor beta chains presented below share a single source sample, sequenced in a study of blood T cells in healthy people across ages. Primed by a sample-barcoded 5' primer and a J-beta primer mix, a second PCR proceeded for about 7 to 11 cycles. Each CDR3 protein is one row after TCRdb ran MiXCR on the 5' RACE reads. The sample carries roughly 1,000,000 distinct CDR3 sequences, approximately 25% recorded once. The data also belong to a second study, concerning T cells of mothers and their children.

Sequences were obtained from blood. Every receptor here comes from a girl aged 2 to 9 in good health.

The rearrangement joins TRBV14 to TRBJ2-5; 9 bases map to TRBD2. The length of the CDR3 is 17 residues. The V gene's germline CDR1 is SGHDN and CDR2 FVKESK. V was clipped by 2 bases and J by 3 bases; unmatched bases: 10. The DNA for the CDR3 is TGTGCCAGCAGCCAAAGAGATCCGACTAGCGGTAAAGAGACCCAGTACTTC. Translation gives CASSQRDPTSGKETQYF.

The V and J genes are TRBV13 and TRBJ2-3, with D unresolved. Germline CDR1 PRHDT, CDR2 FYEKMQ (reference sequence). CDR3 length equals 12 residues. Trimming took off 5 bases at V and 4 bases at J, with 7 bases between the two ends. The CDR3 bases are TGTGCCAGCAGCCCAGTTTCAGATACGCAGTATTTT. It yields the protein CASSPVSDTQYF.

The table lists this clonotype with a few counts. J is TRBJ2-3 and V is TRBV7-2; D unclear. Germline CDR1 SGHTA, CDR2 FQGNSA. The length of the CDR3 is 14 residues. V lost 7 bases and J lost 4, with 15 bases in between. This chain's CDR3 is CASTMQPSSDTQYF. CDR3 bases: TGTGCCAGCACCATGCAGCCTAGTTCAGATACGCAGTATTTT.

The chain joins TRBV9 to TRBJ2-1, with 10 bases that match TRBD2. CDR3 size: 15 residues. The V gene's germline CDR1 is SGDLS and CDR2 YYNGEE. Trimming cost V 0 bases and J 4 bases; bases outside gene matches: 1. The CDR3 coding sequence is TGTGCCAGCAGCGTAGTACTAGCGGGGTACAATGAGCAGTTCTTC. It translates to CASSVVLAGYNEQFF. The full variable domain, with the rest looked up from reference TRBV9 and TRBJ2-1, is DSGVTQTPKHLITATGQRVTLRCSPRSGDLSVYWYQQSLDQGLQFLIQYYNGEERAKGNILERFSAQQFPDLHSELNLSSLELGDSALYFCASSVVLAGYNEQFFGPGTRLTVL.

The rearrangement links TRBV21-1 to TRBJ2-7; whether TRBD1, the table's D call, matches the DNA was not checked. TRBV21-1 has pseudogene status. The CDR3 extends over 19 amino acids. This CDR3 is CASSKKRGTGSGCSYEQYF. The DNA for the CDR3 is TGTGCCAGCAGCAAAAAAAGGGGGACAGGCTCGGGTTGCTCCTACGAGCAGTACTTC.

This clonotype came up a few times. The chain uses TRBV5-1 and TRBJ2-6; D is possibly TRBD2 (6 bases). Trimming stripped 4 bases from V and 3 bases from J, with 17 bases between. The CDR3 length is 17 residues. Germline V gene sequence: CDR1 SGHRS, CDR2 YFSETQ. DNA for the CDR3: TGCGCCAGCAGCCGAACGGGACTCCAAAGTGGGGCCAACGTCCTGACTTTC. It is translated as CASSRTGLQSGANVLTF.

The CDR3 protein is CSARAGAGGYTF. The CDR3 DNA follows: TGCAGTGCTAGAGCTGGGGCGGGTGGCTACACCTTC. The chain couples TRBV20-1 to TRBJ1-2, with D tentatively TRBD1 (5 bases). CDR1 is DFQATT, CDR2 SNEGSKA, per germline (reference sequence). The V end lost 1 base, the J end lost 7 bases, and 10 bases lay between the germline ends. CDR3 length equals 12 residues.

This clonotype appeared a few times. The chain is built from TRBV6-2 or TRBV6-3 and TRBJ2-3; D is possibly TRBD1 (5 bases). Germline-derived CDR1 and CDR2 are MNHEY and SVGEGT. The CDR3 has 12 residues. The V end lost 8 bases, the J end lost 2 bases, and 8 bases lay between the germline ends. The CDR3 sequence is CASQGHTDTQYF. The CDR3 bases are TGTGCCAGCCAAGGACACACAGATACGCAGTATTTT.

This chain connects TRBV19 to TRBJ2-1; 7 bases agree with TRBD2. J lost 0 bases, V lost 5 bases, and 4 bases had no gene match. Germline-derived CDR1 and CDR2 are LNHDA and SQIVND (reference sequence). CDR3 length: 15 amino acids. As DNA, the CDR3 is TGTGCCAGTAGTTGGGGGGGGGACTCCTACAATGAGCAGTTCTTC. Residues: CASSWGGDSYNEQFF.

This clonotype was observed a handful of times. The chain couples TRBV7-9 to TRBJ2-5; D not certain. The DNA end is a closer match to TRBJ2-7, so the J assignment may be wrong. Germline CDR1 reads SEHNR; CDR2 reads FQNEAQ (reference sequence). This CDR3 is 15 amino acids long. The CDR3 DNA reads TGTGCCAGCAGCTCCCGGATGAGCCCATCCTACGAGCAGTACTTC. Translating it yields CASSSRMSPSYEQYF.

The rearrangement links TRBV12-3 or TRBV12-4 to TRBJ2-5; tentative D call: TRBD2 (6 bases). The DNA matches TRBJ2-7 better at its end, which makes the J call doubtful. This CDR3 has 12 amino acids. CDR3 amino acids: CASLAAGSEQYF. The DNA of the CDR3 is TGTGCCAGCCTTGCAGCGGGTTCCGAGCAGTACTTC.

The chain uses TRBV6-2 or TRBV6-3 and TRBJ2-5, with TRBD1 as a possible D gene (5 bases). V was cut by 6 bases and J by 3 bases, with 14 bases left in between. This CDR3 is 14 amino acids long. Per the germline V gene, CDR1 is MNHEY and CDR2 is SVGEGT. The DNA of the CDR3 is TGTGCCAGCAGCCATATAGGGGCCGAAGAGACCCAGTACTTC. Protein product: CASSHIGAEETQYF.

The chain carries TRBV29-1 and TRBJ2-2; D is unclear. The CDR3 length is 15 residues. Deletions cut 4 bases from V and 0 bases from J, with 12 bases between. The V gene's germline CDR1 is SQVTM and CDR2 ANQGSEA. This chain's CDR3 is CSVVSALANTGELFF. The CDR3 DNA is TGCAGCGTTGTCTCCGCCCTCGCGAACACCGGGGAGCTGTTTTTT.

The chain combines TRBV29-1 with TRBJ1-2, with a possible D match to TRBD1 (6 bases). V lost 7 bases and J 6 bases, leaving 15 bases between the germline ends. The CDR3 runs 12 residues. The V gene's germline CDR1 is SQVTM and CDR2 ANQGSEA. CDR3 amino acids: CSAQGNQNGYTF. DNA of the CDR3: TGCAGCGCACAGGGAAATCAGAATGGCTACACCTTC.

The chain combines TRBV7-2 with TRBJ2-4; possibly TRBD2 for D (6 bases). Germline V lookup: CDR1 SGHTA, CDR2 FQGNSA. With 0 bases removed from V and 15 bases from J, the gap between germline ends came to 12 bases. This CDR3 has 12 residues. The CDR3 nucleotides read TGTGCCAGCAGCTTAGCGCGGGGCCCCTGGTACTTC. Protein sequence: CASSLARGPWYF.

This clonotype showed up just a few times. V and J are TRBV20-1 and TRBJ1-2; tentatively, D is TRBD1 (5 bases). Germline CDR1 is DFQATT and CDR2 is SNEGSKA (reference sequence). V was clipped by 3 bases and J by 8 bases, with 13 bases between them. The length of the CDR3 is 12 residues. The CDR3 DNA is TGCAGTGCTAGGGAAGGGGCTGGAGGCTACACCTTC. Its translation is CSAREGAGGYTF.

This clonotype was recorded a few times. This chain joins TRBV28 and TRBJ2-5; 10 bases agree with TRBD2. The J call may be mistaken, given a closer DNA end match to TRBJ2-7. CDR3 length: 16 amino acids. The germline V gene encodes CDR1 MDHEN and CDR2 SYDVKM. The CDR3 reads CASSFFLLAGEYEQYF. The CDR3 DNA sequence: TGTGCCAGCAGTTTCTTTCTCCTAGCGGGAGAATACGAGCAGTACTTC.

This clonotype was counted only a few times. This rearrangement joins TRBV3-1 to TRBJ2-3; D ambiguous. Germline lookup yields CDR1 LGHDT and CDR2 YNNKEL (reference sequence). The CDR3 length is 14 residues. V was cut by 0 bases and J by 3 bases, with 7 bases left in between. Here the CDR3 DNA reads TGTGCCAGCAGCCAAGATCAAACTACAGATACGCAGTATTTT. As protein: CASSQDQTTDTQYF.

The rearrangement joins TRBV24-1 to TRBJ1-5; no clear D. CDR1 and CDR2 (germline): KGHDR, SFDVKD. The CDR3 sequence is 17 residues long. V lost 2 bases to trimming and J lost 5 bases, with 18 bases between them. CDR3 in DNA: TGTGCCACCAGTGATTCGCCTAGCAGTCTTTTTGATCAGCCCCAGCATTTT. Translation gives CATSDSPSSLFDQPQHF.

The chain joins TRBV14 to TRBJ2-5; D remains ambiguous. Trimming stripped 2 bases from V and 0 bases from J, with 7 bases between. CDR3 length: 14 amino acids. CDR1 is SGHDN and CDR2 is FVKESK in the germline V gene. The CDR3 nucleotides read TGTGCCAGCAGCCAACAGTTATACCAAGAGACCCAGTACTTC. It yields the protein CASSQQLYQETQYF.

This clonotype was counted a few times. V gene TRBV18 combines with J gene TRBJ2-1; tentatively, D is TRBD1 or TRBD2 (5 bases each). The J call may be incorrect, as the DNA end agrees better with TRBJ2-7. The CDR3 runs to 14 residues. Germline assignment: CDR1 KGHSH and CDR2 LQKENI. The CDR3: CASSRQREGYEQYF. The CDR3 nucleotides read TGTGCCAGCTCACGACAGAGGGAAGGCTACGAGCAGTACTTC.